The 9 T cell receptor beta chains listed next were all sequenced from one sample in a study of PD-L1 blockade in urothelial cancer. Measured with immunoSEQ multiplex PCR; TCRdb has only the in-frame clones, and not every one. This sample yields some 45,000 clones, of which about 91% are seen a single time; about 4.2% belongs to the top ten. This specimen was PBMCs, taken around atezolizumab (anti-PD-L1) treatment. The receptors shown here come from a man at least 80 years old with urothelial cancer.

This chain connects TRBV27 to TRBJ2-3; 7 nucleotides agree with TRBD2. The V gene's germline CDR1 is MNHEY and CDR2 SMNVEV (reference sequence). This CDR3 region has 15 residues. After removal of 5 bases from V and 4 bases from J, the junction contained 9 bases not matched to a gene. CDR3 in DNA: TGTGCCAGCAGTGTCGCGGGAGATCGCGCAGATACGCAGTATTTT. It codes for CASSVAGDRADTQYF.

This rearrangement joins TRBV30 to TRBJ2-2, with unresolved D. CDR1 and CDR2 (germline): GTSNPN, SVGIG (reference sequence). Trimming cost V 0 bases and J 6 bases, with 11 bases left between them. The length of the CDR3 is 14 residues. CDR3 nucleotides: TGTGCCTGGAGTGTCCGTCCGTCAGCCGGGGAGCTGTTTTTT. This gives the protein CAWSVRPSAGELFF.

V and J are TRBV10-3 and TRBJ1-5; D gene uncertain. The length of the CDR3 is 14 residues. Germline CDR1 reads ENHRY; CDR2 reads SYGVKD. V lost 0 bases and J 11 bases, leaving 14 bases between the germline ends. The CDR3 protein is CAISESVTPGTQHF. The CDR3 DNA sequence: TGTGCCATCAGTGAGTCTGTAACCCCCGGGACCCAGCATTTT.

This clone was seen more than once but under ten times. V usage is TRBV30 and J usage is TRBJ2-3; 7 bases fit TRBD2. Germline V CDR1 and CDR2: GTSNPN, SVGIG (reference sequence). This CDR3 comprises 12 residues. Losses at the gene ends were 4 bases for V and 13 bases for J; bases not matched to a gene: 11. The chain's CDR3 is CAWTSGKWAKYF. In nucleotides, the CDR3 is TGTGCCTGGACTAGCGGTAAATGGGCGAAGTATTTT.

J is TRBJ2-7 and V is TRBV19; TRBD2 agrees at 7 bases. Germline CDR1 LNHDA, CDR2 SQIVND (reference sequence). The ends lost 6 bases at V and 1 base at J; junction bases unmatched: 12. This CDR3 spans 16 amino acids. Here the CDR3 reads CASSLRGVPGSYEQYF. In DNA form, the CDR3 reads TGTGCCAGTAGCCTTCGGGGGGTCCCCGGGTCCTACGAGCAGTACTTC.

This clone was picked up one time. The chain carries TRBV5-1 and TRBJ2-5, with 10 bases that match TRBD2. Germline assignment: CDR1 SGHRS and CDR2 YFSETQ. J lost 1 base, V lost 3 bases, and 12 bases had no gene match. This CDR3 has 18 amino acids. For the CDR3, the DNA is TGCGCCAGCAGCTGGGGGGGCCCTAGCGGGAGTCTCCAAGAGACCCAGTACTTC. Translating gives CASSWGGPSGSLQETQYF. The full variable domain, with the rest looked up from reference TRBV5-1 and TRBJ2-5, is KAGVTQTPRYLIKTRGQQVTLSCSPISGHRSVSWYQQTPGQGLQFLFEYFSETQRNKGNFPGRFSGRQFSNSRSEMNVSTLELGDSALYLCASSWGGPSGSLQETQYFGPGTRLLVL.

The CDR3 here is CASSPGGALGNTEAFF. CDR3 DNA sequence: TGTGCCAGCAGCCCAGGGGGTGCCCTGGGGAACACTGAAGCTTTCTTT. This chain joins TRBV28 and TRBJ1-1; 7 bases map to TRBD1. This CDR3 is built from 16 residues. V dropped 6 bases and J dropped 1; count of bases not matched to a gene: 11. Germline V gene lookup returns CDR1 MDHEN and CDR2 SYDVKM.

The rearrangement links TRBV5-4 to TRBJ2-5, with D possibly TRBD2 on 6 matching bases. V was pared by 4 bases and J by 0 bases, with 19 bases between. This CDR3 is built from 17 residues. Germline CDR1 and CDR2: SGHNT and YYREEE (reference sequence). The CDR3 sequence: CASSRGGLAKYQETQYF. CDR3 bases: TGTGCCAGCAGCCGCGGAGGCCTAGCGAAATACCAAGAGACCCAGTACTTC.

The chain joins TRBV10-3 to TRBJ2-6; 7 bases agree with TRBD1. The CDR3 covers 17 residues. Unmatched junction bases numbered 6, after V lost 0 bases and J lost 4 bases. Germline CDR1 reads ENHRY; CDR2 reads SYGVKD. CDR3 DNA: TGTGCCATCAGTGAGTCGACAGGGAGCTCCGGGGCCAACGTCCTGACTTTC. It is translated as CAISESTGSSGANVLTF.